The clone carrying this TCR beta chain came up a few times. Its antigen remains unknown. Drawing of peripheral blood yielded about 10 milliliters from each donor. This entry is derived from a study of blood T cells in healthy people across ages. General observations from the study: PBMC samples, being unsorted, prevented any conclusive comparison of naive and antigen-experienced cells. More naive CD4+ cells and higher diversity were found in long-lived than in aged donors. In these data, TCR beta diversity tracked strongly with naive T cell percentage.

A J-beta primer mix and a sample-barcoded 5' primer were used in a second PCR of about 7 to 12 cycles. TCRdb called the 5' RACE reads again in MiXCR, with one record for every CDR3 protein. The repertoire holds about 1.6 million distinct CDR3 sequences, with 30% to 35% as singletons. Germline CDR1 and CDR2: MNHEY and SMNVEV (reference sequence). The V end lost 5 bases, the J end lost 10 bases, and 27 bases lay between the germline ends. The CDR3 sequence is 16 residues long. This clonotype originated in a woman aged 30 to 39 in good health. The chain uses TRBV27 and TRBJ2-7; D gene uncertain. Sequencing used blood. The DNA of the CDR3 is TGTGCCAGCAGTCCAGGTGGGCTCACCTATCGGCCTATTCAGTACTTC. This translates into CASSPGGLTYRPIQYF.